A selection of T cell receptor beta chains follows, all from one sample in a study of blood T cell repertoires in COVID-19. Clones were read by immunoSEQ multiplex PCR, and TCRdb kept only the in-frame ones, dropping some. The sample has 160,000 or so clones, 80% to 90% seen once. The source material was peripheral blood. These receptors were obtained from a woman aged 60-70 years who had recovered from COVID-19. The conserved cysteine and the conserved F or W are not part of the CDR3 here. Some rows mark clone size as missing; the rest say once, few, many or name a class of expanded clone.

size,V,J,CDR3
-,TRBV5-6,TRBJ2-6,ASRRGRGPLRANVLT
-,TRBV2,TRBJ1-1,ASSTPGMAF
few,TRBV6-5,TRBJ2-4,ASSFVGEDIQY
-,TRBV7-7,TRBJ2-2,ASSPRAGATGELF
-,TRBV4-1,TRBJ2-1,ASSLLPPPFSGNEQF
-,TRBV5-1,TRBJ2-1,ASSLLAGAGNEQF
-,TRBV9,TRBJ2-7,ASSSSGDEQY
-,TRBV6-6,TRBJ2-1,ASYGGLDEQF
-,TRBV5-1,TRBJ1-3,ASSQTESGNTIY
few,TRBV5-1,TRBJ1-2,ASSLGDTNGYT
-,TRBV18,TRBJ1-6,ASSLDSVSYNSPLH
-,TRBV7-2,TRBJ2-7,ASRRDRGTYEQY
-,TRBV21-1,TRBJ1-5,ASSLTGVMQPQH
-,TRBV28,TRBJ2-7,ASSSVRVNDLSNEQY
-,TRBV7-8,TRBJ2-3,ASSLGRSGGWYGTDTQY
-,TRBV7-9,TRBJ1-2,ASSLHEGAPYGYT
-,TRBV6-5,TRBJ1-1,ASTSYARNEAF
medium-sized,TRBV7-9,TRBJ1-2,ASSPAGGGIYGYT
-,TRBV19,TRBJ2-3,ASSIGSGEDTQY
-,TRBV4-2,TRBJ2-2,ASSPSQGVGAGELF
-,TRBV29-1,TRBJ1-5,SVSTGTGQPQH
once,TRBV20-1,TRBJ1-5,SASREYSNQPQH
-,TRBV12-2,TRBJ2-5,ASRPRSGGHNPQETQY
-,TRBV4-1,TRBJ1-1,ASSQEWSMNTEAF
-,TRBV2,TRBJ1-5,ASSESYQPQH
once,TRBV18,TRBJ1-1,ASSPTSDIGGNTEAF
-,TRBV2,TRBJ2-7,ASSFGVMGVYEQY
-,TRBV19,TRBJ2-1,ASSNQRGGDEQF
-,TRBV10-3,TRBJ2-5,AIKRTSGQETQY
-,TRBV27,TRBJ1-6,ASRYGTGVDSPLH
-,TRBV4-1,TRBJ2-6,ASSQELLTGANVLT
-,TRBV5-1,TRBJ1-1,ASSLARQSQAF
-,TRBV11-2,TRBJ2-1,ASSGQGQGGNEQF
-,TRBV2,TRBJ2-2,ASSEINTGELF
-,TRBV4-3,TRBJ1-2,ASSQDYRTGVSANYGYT
once,TRBV2,TRBJ1-3,ASSRVPGNTIY
once,TRBV9,TRBJ2-7,ASSVAQAGAPYEQY
-,TRBV14,TRBJ1-1,ASSPQVNTEAF
-,TRBV2,TRBJ2-7,ASTPWDREIHEQY
-,TRBV18,TRBJ2-7,ASSPSLRDEQY
-,TRBV2,TRBJ2-6,ASTKTLLSGANVLT
many,TRBV7-8,TRBJ1-1,ASSARDSNMNTEAF